The present entry profiles one TCR beta chain with its context. Antigen specificity is unknown. Terminally differentiated effector memory CD45RA+ cells were excluded from the naive CD8 cells, which were CD45RO-negative and positively selected for CCR7. V gave up 0 bases and J gave up 1 base; unmatched junction bases: 7. The CDR3 runs 17 residues. Germline CDR1 and CDR2: LGHNA and YSLEER. This sample is part of a study of shared clonotypes between healthy human individuals. Findings of the study overall: It was observed that roughly 4.8% of naive CD4 clonotypes were shared across several donors. Larger estimated richness was generally recorded for naive subsets relative to memory subsets.

The data were produced by immunoSEQ multiplex PCR, yet TCRdb's version contains in-frame clones alone and is incomplete. The data contain approximately 2,200,000 clones, 85% to 95% of them singletons. This rearrangement joins TRBV4-3 to TRBJ1-1, with 8 bases lining up with TRBD1. The TCR was taken from a man between 18 and 35 years old in good health. Some clones in this sample may be carry-over from other donors' samples. Sequenced input: naive CD8+ T cells from PBMCs. The CDR3 DNA sequence: TGCGCCAGCAGCCAAGATTATGGAACAGGGGGGAACACTGAAGCTTTCTTT. Protein: CASSQDYGTGGNTEAFF.